This entry is about one T cell receptor beta chain. Its target is not known. The J segment lost 2 bases and the V segment lost 6 bases, leaving 6 bases of the junction unmatched. The germline V gene has CDR1 DFQATT and CDR2 SNEGSKA (reference sequence). There are 14 residues in the CDR3. The data originate from a study of T cells in Graves' hyperthyroidism and ophthalmopathy. Study outcomes and limitations: Ophthalmopathy and stable hyperthyroidism were told apart by a 13 V-J model.

TCR beta CDR3 sequences were amplified from RNA transcripts. RT-PCR in the first round (using the HTBI primer set) targeted the TCR CDR3. TCRdb used MiXCR to reprocess the multiplex PCR reads, holding one entry per CDR3 protein. Of roughly 500,000 distinct CDR3 sequences listed, about 20% are singletons. Exclusion followed for patients with uncontrolled infection, other autoimmune disease, pregnancy or lactation. Sequences were obtained from blood. The receptor was derived from a woman in her 70s with Graves' ophthalmopathy. The chain uses TRBV20-1 and TRBJ2-7; 11 bases are shared with TRBD2. The CDR3 sequence: CSAAETSGTYEQYF. CDR3 nucleotides: TGCAGTGCCGCCGAGACTAGCGGGACCTACGAGCAGTACTTC.